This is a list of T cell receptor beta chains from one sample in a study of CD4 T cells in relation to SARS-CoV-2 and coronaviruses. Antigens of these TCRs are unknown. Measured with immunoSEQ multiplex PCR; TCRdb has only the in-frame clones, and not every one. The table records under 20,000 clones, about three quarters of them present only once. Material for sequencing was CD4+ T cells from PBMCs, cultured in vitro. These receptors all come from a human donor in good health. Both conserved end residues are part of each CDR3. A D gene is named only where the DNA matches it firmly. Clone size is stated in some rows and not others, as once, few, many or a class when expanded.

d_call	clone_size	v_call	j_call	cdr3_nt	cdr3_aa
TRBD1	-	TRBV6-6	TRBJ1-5	TGTGCCAGCATCCCGGGACAGGGCAATCAGCCCCAGCATTTT	CASIPGQGNQPQHF
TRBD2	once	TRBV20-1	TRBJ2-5	TGCAGTGCTAGTCCTCTAGCGGGGTCACAAGAGACCCAGTACTTC	CSASPLAGSQETQYF
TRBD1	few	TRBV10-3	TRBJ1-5	TGTGCCATCAGTGGGACAGGGGTCAACAATCAGCCCCAGCATTTT	CAISGTGVNNQPQHF
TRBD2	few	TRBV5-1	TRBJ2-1	TGCGCCAGCAGCTTGGGTCCTAGCGGGACCCACTACAATGAGCAGTTCTTC	CASSLGPSGTHYNEQFF
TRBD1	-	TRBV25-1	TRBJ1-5	TGTGCCAGCAGTGGATCGGGACAGGGGGCCGGCAATCAGCCCCAGCATTTT	CASSGSGQGAGNQPQHF
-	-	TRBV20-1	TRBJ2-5	TGCAGTGGGGCACGGGAGACCCAGTACTTC	CSGARETQYF
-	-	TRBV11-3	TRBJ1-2	TGTGCCAGCAGCTTAGACCAGGGTCGGGGCTACACCTTC	CASSLDQGRGYTF
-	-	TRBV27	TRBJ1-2	TGTGCCAGCAGGGACCGGGTGGCTGGCTACACCTTC	CASRDRVAGYTF
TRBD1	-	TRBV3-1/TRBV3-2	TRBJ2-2	TGTGCCAGCCGGACAGGGTTAACCGGGGAGCTGTTTTTT	CASRTGLTGELFF
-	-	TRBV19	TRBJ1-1	TGTGCCAGTAGCGGTTCAACAGGGACAATGAACACTGAAGCTTTCTTT	CASSGSTGTMNTEAFF
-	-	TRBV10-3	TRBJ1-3	TGTGCCATCAGTGAGGGAGTTAGCACCATATATTTT	CAISEGVSTIYF
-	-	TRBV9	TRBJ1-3	TGTGCCAGCAGCGTAGGGGGAACCTCTGGAAACACCATATATTTT	CASSVGGTSGNTIYF
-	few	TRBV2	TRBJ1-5	TGTGCCAGCGGGCGGGGGGGGCCCCAGCATTTT	CASGRGGPQHF
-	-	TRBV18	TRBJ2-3	TGTGCCAGCTCACCTCTCAAAAGTGGTACGGATACGCAGTATTTT	CASSPLKSGTDTQYF
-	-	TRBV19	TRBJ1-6	TGTGCCAGTAGTGCCCACTCCACAGGTTCACCCCTCCACTTT	CASSAHSTGSPLHF
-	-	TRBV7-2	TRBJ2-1	TGTGCCAGCAGCCCTGCCGTCTACAATGAGCAGTTCTTC	CASSPAVYNEQFF
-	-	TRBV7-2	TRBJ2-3	TGTGCCAGCAGAGGTGGGGGTACAGATACGCAGTATTTT	CASRGGGTDTQYF
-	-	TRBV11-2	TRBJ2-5	TGTGCCAGCAGCTTAAATTCGGTGGTTGAAGAGACCCAGTACTTC	CASSLNSVVEETQYF
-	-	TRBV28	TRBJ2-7	TGTGCCAGCACGGACGGAGTAGCCTACGAGCAGTACTTC	CASTDGVAYEQYF
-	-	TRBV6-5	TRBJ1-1	TGTGCCAGCAGTTACTCGAAGGGCAGCATGAACACTGAAGCTTTCTTT	CASSYSKGSMNTEAFF
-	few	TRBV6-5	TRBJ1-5	TGTGCCAGCAGACCCCAGGTCCATCAGCCCCAGCATTTT	CASRPQVHQPQHF
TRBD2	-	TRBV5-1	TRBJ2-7	TGCGCCAGCACCCCGGGGGGGTCCTCCTACGAGCAGTACTTC	CASTPGGSSYEQYF
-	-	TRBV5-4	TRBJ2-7	TGTGCCAGCAGCTTGGGACAGACATCCACCTACGAGCAGTACTTC	CASSLGQTSTYEQYF
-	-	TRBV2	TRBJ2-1	TGTGCCAGCAGTGGCGGTGCTCCCGCCCAGGAGCAGTTCTTC	CASSGGAPAQEQFF
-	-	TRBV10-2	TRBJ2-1	TGCGCCAGCAAGGGCTTAAGGGGGACGAAATTCTTC	CASKGLRGTKFF
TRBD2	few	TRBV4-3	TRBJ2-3	TGCGCCAGCAGCCCCCCCGGGGGGGGTACGCAGTATTTT	CASSPPGGGTQYF
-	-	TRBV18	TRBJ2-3	TGTGCCAGCGCACCCACAGATACGCAGTATTTT	CASAPTDTQYF
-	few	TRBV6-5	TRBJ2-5	TGTGCCAGCAGGGAGCTCGAGACCCAGTACTTC	CASRELETQYF
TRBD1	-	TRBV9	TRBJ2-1	TGTGCCAGCAGCCCTCGAGGCGGACAGGGTTCGAATGAGCAGTTCTTC	CASSPRGGQGSNEQFF
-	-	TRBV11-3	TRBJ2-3	TGTGCCAGCAGCGACGGCTATACGCAGTATTTT	CASSDGYTQYF
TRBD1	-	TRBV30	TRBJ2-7	TGTGCCTGGAGAGCACAGGGGTACGAGCAGTACTTC	CAWRAQGYEQYF
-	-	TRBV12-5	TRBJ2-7	TGTGCTAGCCGCGGACAGCGCTCCTACGAGCAGTACTTC	CASRGQRSYEQYF
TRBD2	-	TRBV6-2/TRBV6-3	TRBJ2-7	TGTGCCAGCAGTGATCGGCCCCAGCTAGCGGGATGGTACGAGCAGTACTTC	CASSDRPQLAGWYEQYF
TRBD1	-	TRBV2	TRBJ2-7	TGTGCCAGCAGTGAAGACAGGGGGCCTGGGGAGCAGTACTTC	CASSEDRGPGEQYF
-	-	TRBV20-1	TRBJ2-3	TGCAGTGCCCTCCACCAGGATACGCAGTATTTT	CSALHQDTQYF
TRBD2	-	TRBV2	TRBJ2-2	TGTGCCAGCAGCGGGGCGGCGGGAGTGGCCACCGGGGAGCTGTTTTTT	CASSGAAGVATGELFF
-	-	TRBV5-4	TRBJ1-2	TGTGCCAGCAGCCAGACAGGAAACTATGGCTACACCTTC	CASSQTGNYGYTF
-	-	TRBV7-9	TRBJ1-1	TGTGCCAGCAGATCCGACCTCCAGAAAAAAGCTTTCTTT	CASRSDLQKKAFF
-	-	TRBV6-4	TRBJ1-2	TGTGCCAGCAGAGCATGGGCAGGAGCTAACTATGGCTACACCTTC	CASRAWAGANYGYTF
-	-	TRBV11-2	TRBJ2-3	TGTGCCAGCAGCTTTATGGCCGATAATGGTGTTGATACGCAGTATTTT	CASSFMADNGVDTQYF
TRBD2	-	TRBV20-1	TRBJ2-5	TGCAGTGCTAGTTTGGATAGCGGGAGTGGGGGTCAAGAGACCCAGTACTTC	CSASLDSGSGGQETQYF
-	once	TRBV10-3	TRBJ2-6	TGTGCCATCAGTGAGGGGTCTGGGGCCAACGTCCTGACTTTC	CAISEGSGANVLTF
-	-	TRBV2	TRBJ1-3	TGTGCCAGCACTCCATATCAGGGAGCCGGAAACACCATATATTTT	CASTPYQGAGNTIYF
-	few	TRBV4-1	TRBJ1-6	TGCGCCAGCAGCCAAGAACAGAGGGCGATCGATAATTCACCCCTCCACTTT	CASSQEQRAIDNSPLHF
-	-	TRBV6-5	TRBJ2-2	TGTGCCAGCAGAGGGAACAGCGCGAACACCGGGGAGCTGTTTTTT	CASRGNSANTGELFF